This T cell receptor beta chain was profiled in a study of T-cell reconstitution after alpha-beta-depleted transplantation in children. Notes on the study in general: Approximately two months post-transplant, alpha-beta T cells reportedly originated from several hundred expanded graft clones. Certain patients had high TCRbeta diversity at day 60, and it came from recipient T cells and thymic progenitors that survived. T-cell counts and diversity at one year post-transplant came mainly from newly produced T cells.

For TCRbeta, the library was prepared with unique molecular identifiers. TCRdb used MiXCR to reprocess the PCR reads, holding one entry per CDR3 protein. The table records 73,000 or so distinct CDR3 sequences, roughly 5.2% of them present only once. Concerning this clonotype itself: Its antigen remains unknown.

CDR1 is MNHNS, CDR2 SASEGT, per germline. V dropped 2 bases and J dropped 5; count of bases not matched to a gene: 5. The CDR3 sequence is 15 residues long. This clonotype was sampled from a boy in the first two years of life who had a stem cell transplant for acute myeloid leukemia, so the T cells may come from the graft donor. Source: PBMCs, mostly from graft donor cells, taken 180 days after TCRalphabeta/CD19-depleted stem cell transplant. The genes are TRBV6-1 and TRBJ1-4, with TRBD1 matching 7 bases. The CDR3 loop reads CASSERDSSNEKLFF. The DNA of the CDR3 is TGTGCCAGCAGTGAAAGGGACAGCTCCAATGAAAAACTGTTTTTT.